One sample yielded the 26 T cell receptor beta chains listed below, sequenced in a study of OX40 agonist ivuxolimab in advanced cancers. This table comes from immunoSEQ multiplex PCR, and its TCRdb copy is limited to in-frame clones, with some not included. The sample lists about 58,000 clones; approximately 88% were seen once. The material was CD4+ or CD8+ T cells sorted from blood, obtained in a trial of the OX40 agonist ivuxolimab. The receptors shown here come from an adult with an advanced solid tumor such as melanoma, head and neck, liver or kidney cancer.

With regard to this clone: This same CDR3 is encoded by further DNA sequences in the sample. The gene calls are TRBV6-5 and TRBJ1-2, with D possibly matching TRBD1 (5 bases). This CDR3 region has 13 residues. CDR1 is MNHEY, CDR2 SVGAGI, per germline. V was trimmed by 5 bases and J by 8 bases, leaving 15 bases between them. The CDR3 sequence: CASSTSGRGGYTF. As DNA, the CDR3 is TGTGCCAGCAGTACCTCGGGAAGGGGCGGCTACACCTTC.

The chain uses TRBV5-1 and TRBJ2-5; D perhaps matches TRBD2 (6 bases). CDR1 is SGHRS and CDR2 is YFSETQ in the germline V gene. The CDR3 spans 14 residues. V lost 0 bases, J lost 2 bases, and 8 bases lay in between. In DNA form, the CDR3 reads TGCGCCAGCAGCTTGGGGGCGGGACAAGAGACCCAGTACTTC. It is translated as CASSLGAGQETQYF. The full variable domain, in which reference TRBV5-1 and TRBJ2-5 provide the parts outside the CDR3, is KAGVTQTPRYLIKTRGQQVTLSCSPISGHRSVSWYQQTPGQGLQFLFEYFSETQRNKGNFPGRFSGRQFSNSRSEMNVSTLELGDSALYLCASSLGAGQETQYFGPGTRLLVL.

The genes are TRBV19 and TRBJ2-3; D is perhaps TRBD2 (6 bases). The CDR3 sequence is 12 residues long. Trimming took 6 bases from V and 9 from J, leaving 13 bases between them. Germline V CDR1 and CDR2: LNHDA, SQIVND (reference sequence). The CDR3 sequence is CASRIQGGTQYF. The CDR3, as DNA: TGTGCCAGTAGAATCCAGGGAGGCACGCAGTATTTT. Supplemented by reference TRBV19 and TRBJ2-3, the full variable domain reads DGGITQSPKYLFRKEGQNVTLSCEQNLNHDAMYWYRQDPGQGLRLIYYSQIVNDFQKGDIAEGYSVSREKKESFPLTVTSAQKNPTAFYLCASRIQGGTQYFGPGTRLTVL.

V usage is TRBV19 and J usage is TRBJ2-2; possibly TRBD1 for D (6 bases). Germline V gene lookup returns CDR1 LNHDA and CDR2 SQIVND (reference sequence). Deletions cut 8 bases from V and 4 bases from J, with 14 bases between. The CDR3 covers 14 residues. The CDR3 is CASRTGFGTGELFF. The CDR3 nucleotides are TGTGCCAGTCGAACAGGGTTTGGCACCGGGGAGCTGTTTTTT.

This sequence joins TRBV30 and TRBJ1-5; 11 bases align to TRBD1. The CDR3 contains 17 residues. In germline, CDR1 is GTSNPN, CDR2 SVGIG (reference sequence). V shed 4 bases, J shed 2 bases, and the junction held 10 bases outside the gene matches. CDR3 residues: CAWMLGTGGLGNQPQHF. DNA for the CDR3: TGTGCCTGGATGTTGGGGACAGGGGGGTTGGGCAATCAGCCCCAGCATTTT.

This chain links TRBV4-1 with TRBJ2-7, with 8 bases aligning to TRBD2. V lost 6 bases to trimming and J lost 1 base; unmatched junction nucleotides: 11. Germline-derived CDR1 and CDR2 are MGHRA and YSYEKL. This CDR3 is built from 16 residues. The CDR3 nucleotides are TGCGCCAGCAGACTCATGGCGGGAGGTTTTTCCTACGAGCAGTACTTC. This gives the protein CASRLMAGGFSYEQYF.

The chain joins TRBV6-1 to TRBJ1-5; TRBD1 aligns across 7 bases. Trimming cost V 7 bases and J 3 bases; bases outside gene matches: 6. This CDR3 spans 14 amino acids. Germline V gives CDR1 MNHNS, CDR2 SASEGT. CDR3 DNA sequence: TGTGCCAGCAATTTCGGACAGGACAATCAGCCCCAGCATTTT. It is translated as CASNFGQDNQPQHF.

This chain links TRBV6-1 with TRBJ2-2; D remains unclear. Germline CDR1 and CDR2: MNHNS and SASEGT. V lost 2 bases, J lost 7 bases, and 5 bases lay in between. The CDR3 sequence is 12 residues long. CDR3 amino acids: CASSEHSGELFF. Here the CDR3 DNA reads TGTGCCAGCAGTGAACACAGCGGGGAGCTGTTTTTT.

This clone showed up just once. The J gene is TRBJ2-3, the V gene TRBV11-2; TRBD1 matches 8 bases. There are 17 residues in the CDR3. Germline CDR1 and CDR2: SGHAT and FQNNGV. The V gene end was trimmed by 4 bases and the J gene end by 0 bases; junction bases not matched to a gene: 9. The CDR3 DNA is TGTGCCAGCAGCTCCCGCCATGGACAGGGTAGCACAGATACGCAGTATTTT. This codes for CASSSRHGQGSTDTQYF.

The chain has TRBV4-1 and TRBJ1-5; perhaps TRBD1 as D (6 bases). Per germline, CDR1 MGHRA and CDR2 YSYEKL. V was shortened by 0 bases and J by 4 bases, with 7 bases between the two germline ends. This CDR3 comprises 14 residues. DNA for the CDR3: TGCGCCAGCAGCCAAGATCAGGGGAATCAGCCCCAGCATTTT. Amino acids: CASSQDQGNQPQHF.

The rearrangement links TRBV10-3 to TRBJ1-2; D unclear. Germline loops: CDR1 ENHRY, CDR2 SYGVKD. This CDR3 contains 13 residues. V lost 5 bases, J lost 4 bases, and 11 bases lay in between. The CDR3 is CAISLEGGYGYTF. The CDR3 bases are TGTGCCATCAGTCTTGAGGGTGGCTATGGCTACACCTTC.

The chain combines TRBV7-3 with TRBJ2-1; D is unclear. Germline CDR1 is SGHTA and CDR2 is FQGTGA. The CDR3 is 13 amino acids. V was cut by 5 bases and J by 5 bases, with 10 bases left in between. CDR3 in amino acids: CASSLDRDNEQFF. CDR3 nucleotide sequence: TGTGCCAGCAGCCTTGACCGGGACAATGAGCAGTTCTTC.

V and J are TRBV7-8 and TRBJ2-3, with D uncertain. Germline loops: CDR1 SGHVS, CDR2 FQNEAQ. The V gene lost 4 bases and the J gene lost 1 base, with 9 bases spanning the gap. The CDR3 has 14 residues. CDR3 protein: CASSSPGGTDTQYF. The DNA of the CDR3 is TGTGCCAGCAGCTCCCCCGGAGGCACAGATACGCAGTATTTT.

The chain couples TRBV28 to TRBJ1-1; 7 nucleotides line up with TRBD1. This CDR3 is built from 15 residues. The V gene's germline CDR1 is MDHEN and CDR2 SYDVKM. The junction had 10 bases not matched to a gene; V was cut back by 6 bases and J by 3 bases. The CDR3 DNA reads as TGTGCCAGCAGCCCCGGGACAGACTTCGACACTGAAGCTTTCTTT. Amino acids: CASSPGTDFDTEAFF.

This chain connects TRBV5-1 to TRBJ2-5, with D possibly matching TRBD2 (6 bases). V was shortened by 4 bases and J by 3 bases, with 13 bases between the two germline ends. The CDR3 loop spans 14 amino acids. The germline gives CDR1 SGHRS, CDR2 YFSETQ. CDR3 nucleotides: TGCGCCAGCAGCCTTAGGGGCGGGGAAGAGACCCAGTACTTC. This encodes CASSLRGGEETQYF.

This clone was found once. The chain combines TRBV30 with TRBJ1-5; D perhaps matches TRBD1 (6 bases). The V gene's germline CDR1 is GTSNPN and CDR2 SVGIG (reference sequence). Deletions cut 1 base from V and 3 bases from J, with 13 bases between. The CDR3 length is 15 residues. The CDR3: CAWSGTRGNNQPQHF. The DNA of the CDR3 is TGTGCCTGGAGTGGTACGAGGGGGAACAATCAGCCCCAGCATTTT.

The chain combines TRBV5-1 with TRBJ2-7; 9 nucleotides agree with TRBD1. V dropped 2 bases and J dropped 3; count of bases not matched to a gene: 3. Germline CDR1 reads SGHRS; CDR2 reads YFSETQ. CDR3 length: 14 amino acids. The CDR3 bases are TGCGCCAGCAGCTTTAGACAGGGGGACTACGAGCAGTACTTC. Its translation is CASSFRQGDYEQYF.

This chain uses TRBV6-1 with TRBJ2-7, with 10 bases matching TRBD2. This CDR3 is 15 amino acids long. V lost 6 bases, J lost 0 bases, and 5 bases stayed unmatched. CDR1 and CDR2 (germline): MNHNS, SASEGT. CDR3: CASRLLAGASYEQYF. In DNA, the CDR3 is TGTGCCAGCAGACTCCTAGCGGGGGCCTCCTACGAGCAGTACTTC.

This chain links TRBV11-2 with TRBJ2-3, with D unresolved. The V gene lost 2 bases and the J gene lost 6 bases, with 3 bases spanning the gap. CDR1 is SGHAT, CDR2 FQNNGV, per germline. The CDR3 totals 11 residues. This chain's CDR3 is CASSLSDTQYF. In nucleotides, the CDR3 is TGTGCCAGCAGCTTATCTGATACGCAGTATTTT.

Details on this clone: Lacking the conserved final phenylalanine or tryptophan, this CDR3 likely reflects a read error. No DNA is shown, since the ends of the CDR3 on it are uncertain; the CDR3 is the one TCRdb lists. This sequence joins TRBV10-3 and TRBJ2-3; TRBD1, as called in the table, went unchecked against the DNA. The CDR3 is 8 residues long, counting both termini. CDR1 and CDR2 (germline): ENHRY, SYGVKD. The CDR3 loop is CAAETGGV.

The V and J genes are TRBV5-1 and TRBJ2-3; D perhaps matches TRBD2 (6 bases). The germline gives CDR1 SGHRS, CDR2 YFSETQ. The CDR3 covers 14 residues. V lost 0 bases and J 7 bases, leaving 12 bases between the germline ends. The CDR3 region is CASSLGDGGNTQYF. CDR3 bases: TGCGCCAGCAGCTTGGGAGATGGGGGGAATACGCAGTATTTT.

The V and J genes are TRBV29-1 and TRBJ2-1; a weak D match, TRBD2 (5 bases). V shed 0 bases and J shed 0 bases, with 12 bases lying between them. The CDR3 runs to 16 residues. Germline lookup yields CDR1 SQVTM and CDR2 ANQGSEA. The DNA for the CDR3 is TGCAGCGTTGAAGATGAAGGACTCCGCTCCTACAATGAGCAGTTCTTC. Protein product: CSVEDEGLRSYNEQFF.

The CDR3 sequence: CASSLAWGGISQETQYF. The CDR3 nucleotides are TGTGCCAGCAGCTTAGCTTGGGGCGGAATCTCACAAGAGACCCAGTACTTC. The chain couples TRBV7-6 to TRBJ2-5; possible D gene TRBD1, 5 bases. The CDR3 consists of 17 residues. V lost 0 bases and J 2 bases, leaving 16 bases between the germline ends. The germline gives CDR1 SGHVS, CDR2 FNYEAQ.

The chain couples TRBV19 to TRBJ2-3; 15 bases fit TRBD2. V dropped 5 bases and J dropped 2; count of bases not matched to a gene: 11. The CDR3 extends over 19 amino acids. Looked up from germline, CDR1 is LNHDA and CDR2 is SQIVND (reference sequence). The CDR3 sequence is CASSERGGLAGGSTDTQYF. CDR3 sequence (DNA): TGTGCCAGTAGTGAAAGAGGGGGACTAGCGGGGGGATCCACAGATACGCAGTATTTT.

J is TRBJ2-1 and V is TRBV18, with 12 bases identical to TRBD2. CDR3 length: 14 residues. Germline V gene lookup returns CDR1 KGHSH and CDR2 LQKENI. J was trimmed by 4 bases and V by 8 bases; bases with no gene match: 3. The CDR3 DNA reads TGTGCCAGCACCCTAGCGGGAGGGTACAATGAGCAGTTCTTC. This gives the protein CASTLAGGYNEQFF.

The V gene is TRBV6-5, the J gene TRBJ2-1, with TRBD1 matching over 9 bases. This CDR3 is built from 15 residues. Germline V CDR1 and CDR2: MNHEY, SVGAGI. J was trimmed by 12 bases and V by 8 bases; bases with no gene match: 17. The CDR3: CASGGPGQGLSGQFF. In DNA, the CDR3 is TGTGCCAGCGGAGGACCGGGACAGGGTCTGAGTGGGCAGTTCTTC.